The clone carrying this T cell receptor beta chain turned up a few times. These data come from a study of T-cell memory formation after mild COVID-19. Germline loops: CDR1 MNHNY, CDR2 SVGAGI (reference sequence). The CDR3 is 13 amino acids. Trimming removed 6 bases at V and 8 bases at J, with 16 bases between. Each CDR3 protein is one row after TCRdb ran MiXCR on the 5' RACE reads. The sample consists of 300,000 to 400,000 distinct CDR3 sequences, under 15% of them appearing once. The sample comprised PBMCs or a T cell subset sorted from them (not recorded which). The TCR sequence derives from a man aged 18 to 30 who had mild COVID-19 (a few samples of this study predate the infection). Cell type and time point are not known. V and J are TRBV6-6 and TRBJ1-2, with D hard to call. The CDR3 DNA follows: TGTGCCAGCAGACGTCCCGAAGTGTGGGGCTACACCTTC. Amino acid sequence: CASRRPEVWGYTF.